This T cell receptor beta chain was recorded in a study of sequential checkpoint blockade in melanoma. Study-wide context: Randomization was 1:1 between first-line nivolumab→ipilimumab and ipilimumab→nivolumab. Both treatment sequences were followed by maintenance nivolumab. After nivolumab or ipilimumab alone, roughly 20 patients had week-13 rebiopsies.

Data came from immunoSEQ multiplex PCR; TCRdb stores just in-frame clones and leaves some out. The sample has about 3,500 clones, about 22% seen once. Study-level points and caveats: PD-L1 staining and CD8+ counts, not mutational load, tracked tumor T-cell clonality.

In this sample, this clone turned up a few times. The antigen is undetermined. Treatment in this sample: randomized to nivolumab then ipilimumab (arm A) or the reverse (arm B). The ends were cut back, 2 bases at V and 4 bases at J, with 17 bases in the middle. The germline V gene has CDR1 SQVTM and CDR2 ANQGSEA. The CDR3 runs 15 residues. The specimen was tumor tissue (inferred from file names), collected from a patient given nivolumab and ipilimumab in sequence. This rearrangement joins TRBV29-1 to TRBJ1-2; TRBD1 might be the D (6 bases). The receptor's source is a human patient with melanoma. Some clones in this sample may be carry-over from other donors' samples. This CDR3 reads CSVETQGRWGYGYTF. The CDR3 region has the DNA TGCAGCGTTGAAACTCAGGGGAGATGGGGCTATGGCTACACCTTC.